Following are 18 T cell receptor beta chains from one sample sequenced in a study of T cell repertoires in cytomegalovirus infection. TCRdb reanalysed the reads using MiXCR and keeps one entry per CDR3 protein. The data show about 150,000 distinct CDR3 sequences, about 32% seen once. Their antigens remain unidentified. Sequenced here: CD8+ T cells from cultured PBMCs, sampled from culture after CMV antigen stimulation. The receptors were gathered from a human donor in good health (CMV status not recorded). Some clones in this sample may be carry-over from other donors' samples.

The CDR3 nucleotides are TGTGCCAGCAGTGAATACGAGCTGAGCTTGACCGGGGAGCTGTTTTTT. It codes for CASSEYELSLTGELFF. The rearrangement uses TRBV25-1 and TRBJ2-2; D gene ambiguous. Germline CDR1 is MGHDK and CDR2 is SYGVNS. The CDR3 is made up of 16 amino acids. Trimming left V 0 bases short and J 5 bases short, with 13 bases between. Full variable domain (outside the CDR3, taken from reference TRBV25-1 and TRBJ2-2): EADIYQTPRYLVIGTGKKITLECSQTMGHDKMYWYQQDPGMELHLIHYSYGVNSTEKGDLSSESTVSRIRTEHFPLTLESARPSHTSQYLCASSEYELSLTGELFFGEGSRLTVL.

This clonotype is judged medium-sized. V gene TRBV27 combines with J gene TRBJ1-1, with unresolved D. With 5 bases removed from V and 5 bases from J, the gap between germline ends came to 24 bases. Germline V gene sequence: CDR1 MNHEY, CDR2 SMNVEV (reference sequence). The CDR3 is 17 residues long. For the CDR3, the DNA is TGTGCCAGCAGTCCTTATATTATCTCAACCCTTGGGACTGAAGCTTTCTTT. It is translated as CASSPYIISTLGTEAFF.

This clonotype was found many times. The CDR3 DNA reads as TGTGCCAGCAGTGCCAGGGCGGGACCGATGAGTGGGGACGTAGGCGAGCAGTACTTC. Its translation: CASSARAGPMSGDVGEQYF. The chain employs TRBV28 and TRBJ2-7; D perhaps matches TRBD2 (6 bases). Germline V gene data show CDR1 as MDHEN and CDR2 as SYDVKM. V was trimmed by 5 bases and J by 6 bases, leaving 32 bases between them. The CDR3 length is 19 residues.

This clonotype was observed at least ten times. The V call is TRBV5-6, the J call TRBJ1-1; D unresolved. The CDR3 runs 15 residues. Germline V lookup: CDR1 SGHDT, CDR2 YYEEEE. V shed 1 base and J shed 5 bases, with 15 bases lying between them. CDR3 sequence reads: CASSLLRPWKTEAFF. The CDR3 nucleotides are TGTGCCAGCAGCTTGTTAAGGCCATGGAAAACTGAAGCTTTCTTT. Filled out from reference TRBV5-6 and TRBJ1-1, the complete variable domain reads DAGVTQSPTHLIKTRGQQVTLRCSPKSGHDTVSWYQQALGQGPQFIFQYYEEEERQRGNFPDRFSGHQFPNYSSELNVNALLLGDSALYLCASSLLRPWKTEAFFGQGTRLTVV.

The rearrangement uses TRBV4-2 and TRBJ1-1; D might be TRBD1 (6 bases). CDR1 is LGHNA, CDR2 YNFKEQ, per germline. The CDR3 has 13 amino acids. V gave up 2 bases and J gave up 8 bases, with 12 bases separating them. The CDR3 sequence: CASSQSEGDEAFF. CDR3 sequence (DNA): TGTGCCAGCAGCCAAAGTGAGGGGGACGAAGCTTTCTTT.

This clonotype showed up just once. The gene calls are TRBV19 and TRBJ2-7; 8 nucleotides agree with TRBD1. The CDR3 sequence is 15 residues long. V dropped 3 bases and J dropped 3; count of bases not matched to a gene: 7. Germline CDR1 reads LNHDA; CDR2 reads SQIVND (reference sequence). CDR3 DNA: TGTGCCAGTAGTATGAGCCAGGGGGCGGACTACGAGCAGTACTTC. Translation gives CASSMSQGADYEQYF.

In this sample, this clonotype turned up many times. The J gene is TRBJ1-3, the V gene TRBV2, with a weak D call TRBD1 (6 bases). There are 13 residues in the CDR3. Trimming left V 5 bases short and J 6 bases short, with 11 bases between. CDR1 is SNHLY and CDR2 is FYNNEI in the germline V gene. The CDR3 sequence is CASSRQDPNTIYF. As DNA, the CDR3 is TGTGCCAGCAGTCGACAGGACCCAAACACCATATATTTT. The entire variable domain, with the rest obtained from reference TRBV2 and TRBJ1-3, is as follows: EPEVTQTPSHQVTQMGQEVILRCVPISNHLYFYWYRQILGQKVEFLVSFYNNEISEKSEIFDDQFSVERPDGSNFTLKIRSTKLEDSAMYFCASSRQDPNTIYFGEGSWLTVV.

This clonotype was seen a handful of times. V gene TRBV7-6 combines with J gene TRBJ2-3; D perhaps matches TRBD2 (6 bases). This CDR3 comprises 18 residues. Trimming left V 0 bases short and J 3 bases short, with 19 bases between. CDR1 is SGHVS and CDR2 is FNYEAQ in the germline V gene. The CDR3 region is CASSLAGVARGLTDTQYF. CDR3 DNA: TGTGCCAGCAGCTTAGCAGGAGTAGCGCGGGGTTTGACAGATACGCAGTATTTT. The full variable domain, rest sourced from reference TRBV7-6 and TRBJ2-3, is GAGVSQSPRYKVTKRGQDVALRCDPISGHVSLYWYRQALGQGPEFLTYFNYEAQQDKSGLPNDRFSAERPEGSISTLTIQRTEQRDSAMYRCASSLAGVARGLTDTQYFGPGTRLTVL.

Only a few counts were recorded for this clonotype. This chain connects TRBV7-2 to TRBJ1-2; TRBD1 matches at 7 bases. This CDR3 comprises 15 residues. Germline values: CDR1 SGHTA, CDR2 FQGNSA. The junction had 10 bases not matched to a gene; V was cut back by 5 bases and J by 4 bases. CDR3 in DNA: TGTGCCAGCAGCGGGAAAGACAGGGTTGGCTATGGCTACACCTTC. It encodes CASSGKDRVGYGYTF.

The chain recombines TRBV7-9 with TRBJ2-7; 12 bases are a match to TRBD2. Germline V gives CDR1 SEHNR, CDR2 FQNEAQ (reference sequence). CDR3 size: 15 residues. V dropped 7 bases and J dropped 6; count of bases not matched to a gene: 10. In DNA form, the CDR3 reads TGTGCCAGCACACCTCCTAGCGGGGGGGCGGGCGAGCAGTACTTC. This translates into CASTPPSGGAGEQYF.

The CDR3 DNA reads TGTGCCACCAGCAGAGATCGGCAGACTTACTATGGCTACACCTTC. As protein: CATSRDRQTYYGYTF. The chain links TRBV15 to TRBJ1-2; D is uncertain. Trimming removed 0 bases at V and 3 bases at J, with 11 bases between. Germline loops: CDR1 LNHNV, CDR2 YYDKDF (reference sequence). This CDR3 is built from 15 residues.

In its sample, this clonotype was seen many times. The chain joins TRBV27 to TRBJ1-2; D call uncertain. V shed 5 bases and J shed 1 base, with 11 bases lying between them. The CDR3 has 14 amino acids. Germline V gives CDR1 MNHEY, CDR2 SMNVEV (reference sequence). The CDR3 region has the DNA TGTGCCAGCAGTCCCACAAACTATAACTATGGCTACACCTTC. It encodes CASSPTNYNYGYTF.

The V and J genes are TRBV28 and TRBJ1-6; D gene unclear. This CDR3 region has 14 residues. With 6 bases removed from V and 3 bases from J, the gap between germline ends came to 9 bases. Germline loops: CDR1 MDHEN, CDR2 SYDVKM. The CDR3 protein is CASREAYYNSPLHF. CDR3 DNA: TGTGCCAGCAGAGAGGCTTACTATAATTCACCCCTCCACTTT. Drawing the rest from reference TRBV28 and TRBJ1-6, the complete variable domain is DVKVTQSSRYLVKRTGEKVFLECVQDMDHENMFWYRQDPGLGLRLIYFSYDVKMKEKGDIPEGYSVSREKKERFSLILESASTNQTSMYLCASREAYYNSPLHFGNGTRLTVT.

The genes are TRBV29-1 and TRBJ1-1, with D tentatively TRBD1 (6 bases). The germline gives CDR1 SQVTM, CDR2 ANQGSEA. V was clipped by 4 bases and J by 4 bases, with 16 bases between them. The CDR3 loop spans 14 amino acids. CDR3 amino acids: CSVGGHRVGTEAFF. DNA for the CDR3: TGCAGCGTTGGGGGCCACAGGGTTGGCACTGAAGCTTTCTTT.

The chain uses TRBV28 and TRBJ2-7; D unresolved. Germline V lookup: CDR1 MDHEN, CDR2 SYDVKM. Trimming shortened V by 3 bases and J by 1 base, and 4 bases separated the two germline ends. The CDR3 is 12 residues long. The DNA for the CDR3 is TGTGCCAGCAGTTTTCCGTCCTACGAGCAGTACTTC. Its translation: CASSFPSYEQYF.

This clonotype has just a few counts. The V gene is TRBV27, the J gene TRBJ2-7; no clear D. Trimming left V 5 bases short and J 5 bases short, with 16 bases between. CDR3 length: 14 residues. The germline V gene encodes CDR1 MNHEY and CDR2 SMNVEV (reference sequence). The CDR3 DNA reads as TGTGCCAGCAGTACCTCCCGTGGCCGTGACGAGCAGTACTTC. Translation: CASSTSRGRDEQYF.

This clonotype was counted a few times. In DNA, the CDR3 is TGCGCCAGCAGCCAACCTGGGACTAGCGGGGGGGCCAACTACAATGAGCAGTTCTTC. Translating it yields CASSQPGTSGGANYNEQFF. J is TRBJ2-1 and V is TRBV4-1, with TRBD2 matching 16 bases. Trimming at V came to 2 bases and at J to 3 bases, leaving 7 bases not matched to a gene. Germline loops: CDR1 MGHRA, CDR2 YSYEKL. This CDR3 region has 19 residues.

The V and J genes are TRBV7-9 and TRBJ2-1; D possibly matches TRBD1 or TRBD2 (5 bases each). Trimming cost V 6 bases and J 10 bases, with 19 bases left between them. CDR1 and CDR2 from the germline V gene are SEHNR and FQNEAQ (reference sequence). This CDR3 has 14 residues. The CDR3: CASRPGRSLGEQFF. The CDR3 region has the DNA TGTGCCAGCAGACCGGGACGCAGCCTAGGCGAGCAGTTCTTC.